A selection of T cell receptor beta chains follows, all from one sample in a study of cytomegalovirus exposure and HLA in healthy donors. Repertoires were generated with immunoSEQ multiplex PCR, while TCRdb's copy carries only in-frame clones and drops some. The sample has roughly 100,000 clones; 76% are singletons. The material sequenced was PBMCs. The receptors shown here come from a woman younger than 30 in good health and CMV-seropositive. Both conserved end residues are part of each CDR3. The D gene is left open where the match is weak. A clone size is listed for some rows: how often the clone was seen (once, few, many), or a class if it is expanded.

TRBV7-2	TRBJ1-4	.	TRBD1	TGTGCCAGCAGCCTTACGACAGGGGGGAATGAAAAACTGTTTTTT	CASSLTTGGNEKLFF
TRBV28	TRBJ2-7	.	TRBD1	TGTGCCCACGGTTTGTTAGGGGGCGATGATCACGAGCAGTACTTC	CAHGLLGGDDHEQYF
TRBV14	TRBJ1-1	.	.	TGTGCCAGCAGCCGGAAATGGGCGAACACTGAAGCTTTCTTT	CASSRKWANTEAFF
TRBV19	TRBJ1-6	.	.	TGTGCCAGTAGTATCACAGGGCTGAGTTCCTATAATTCACCCCTCCACTTT	CASSITGLSSYNSPLHF
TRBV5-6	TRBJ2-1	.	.	TGTGCCAGCAGTTCTTTCAATGAGCAGTTCTTC	CASSSFNEQFF
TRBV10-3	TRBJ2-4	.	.	TGTGCCATCAGTGAGATTTATCAGGAATTAGCCAAAAACATTCAGTACTTC	CAISEIYQELAKNIQYF
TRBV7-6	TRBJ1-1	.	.	TGTGCCAGCAGCTTAGGGGGGGTCCTCATGAACACTGAAGCTTTCTTT	CASSLGGVLMNTEAFF
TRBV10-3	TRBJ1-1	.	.	TGTGCCATCGTGGAGCCAGGGTTGAACACTGAAGCTTTCTTT	CAIVEPGLNTEAFF
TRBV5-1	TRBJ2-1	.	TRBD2	TGCGCCAGCAGCCCTAGCGGGGCCTACAATGAGCAGTTCTTC	CASSPSGAYNEQFF
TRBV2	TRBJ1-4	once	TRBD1	TGTGCCAGCAGTGCAATCCTTGTAACGGGACAGGGTAATGAAAAACTGTTTTTT	CASSAILVTGQGNEKLFF
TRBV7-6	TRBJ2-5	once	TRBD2	TGTGCCAGCAGCTCCAGGACTAGTTCATTGGAGACCCAGTACTTC	CASSSRTSSLETQYF
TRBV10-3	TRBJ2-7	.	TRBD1	TGTGCCATCGGGACAGCCTACGAGCAGTACTTC	CAIGTAYEQYF
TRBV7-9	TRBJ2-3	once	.	TGTGCCAGCAGCGGATATCGGGGGATGCCCACAGATACGCAGTATTTT	CASSGYRGMPTDTQYF
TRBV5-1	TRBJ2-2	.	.	TGCGCCAGCAGCGCCCCCTCGGGTGTTCGGAACACCGGGGAGCTGTTTTTT	CASSAPSGVRNTGELFF
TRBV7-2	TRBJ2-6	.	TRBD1	TGTGCCAGCAGCGAAACACAGGGGGAACGCCTGACTTTC	CASSETQGERLTF
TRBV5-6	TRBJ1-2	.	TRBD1	TGTGCCAGCAGCTTGCAGGGGGCGGGCTATGGCTACACCTTC	CASSLQGAGYGYTF
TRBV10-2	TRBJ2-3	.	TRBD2	TGCGCCAGCAGTGAGTTAGCGGGACCGAGCACAGATACGCAGTATTTT	CASSELAGPSTDTQYF
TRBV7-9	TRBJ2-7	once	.	TGTGCCAGCAGCTATAACAACTACGAGCAGTACTTC	CASSYNNYEQYF
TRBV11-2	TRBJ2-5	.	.	TGTGCCAGCAGCCTCCGGGAGACCCAGTACTTC	CASSLRETQYF
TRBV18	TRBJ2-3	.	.	TGTGCCAGCTCAAATCTGGCCCCAAGCACAGATACGCAGTATTTT	CASSNLAPSTDTQYF
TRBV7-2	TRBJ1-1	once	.	TGTGCCAGCAGCCCCGGGACACTAAACACTGAAGCTTTCTTT	CASSPGTLNTEAFF
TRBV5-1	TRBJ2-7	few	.	TGCGCCAGCAGCTTGGGACGGCTAGTTGACTACGAGCAGTACTTC	CASSLGRLVDYEQYF
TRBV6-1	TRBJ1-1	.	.	TGTGCCAGCAACCCACAGGGATCAGACACTGAAGCTTTCTTT	CASNPQGSDTEAFF
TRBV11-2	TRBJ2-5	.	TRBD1	TGTGCCAGCAGCTTTGACAGGGAAGAGACCCAGTACTTC	CASSFDREETQYF
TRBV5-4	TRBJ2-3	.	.	TGTGCCAGCAGGGCGGGGCCCACAGATACGCAGTATTTT	CASRAGPTDTQYF
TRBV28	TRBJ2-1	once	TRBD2	TGTGCCAGCAGTTTTACGGTCCTAGCGGGAGTCAATGAGCAGTTCTTC	CASSFTVLAGVNEQFF
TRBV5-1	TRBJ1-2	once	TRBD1	TGCGCCAGCAGCGCGGGGACAGGGAGAAACTATGGCTACACCTTC	CASSAGTGRNYGYTF
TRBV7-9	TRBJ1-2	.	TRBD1	TGTGCCAGCAGCCTAATCCAAACAGGGGGCGGCGACTATGGCTACACCTTC	CASSLIQTGGGDYGYTF
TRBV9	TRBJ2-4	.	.	TGTGCCAGCAGCGTAAGTGGCTCCAAAAACATTCAGTACTTC	CASSVSGSKNIQYF
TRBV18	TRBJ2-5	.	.	TGTGCCAGCTCACCACCGGAGGGGAAAGAGACCCAGTACTTC	CASSPPEGKETQYF
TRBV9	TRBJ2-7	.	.	TGTGCCAGCAGCGTTACACAGAGCTCCTACGAGCAGTACTTC	CASSVTQSSYEQYF
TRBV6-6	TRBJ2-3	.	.	TGTGCCAGCAGTTACGACACCACAGATACGCAGTATTTT	CASSYDTTDTQYF
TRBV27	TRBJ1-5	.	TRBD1	TGTGCCAGCAGCCCTTTTCGACAGGGCGTCTATAGCAATCAGCCCCAGCATTTT	CASSPFRQGVYSNQPQHF
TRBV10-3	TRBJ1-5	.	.	TGTGCCATCAGTGAGGAGGGGGAAGGCAATCAGCCCCAGCATTTT	CAISEEGEGNQPQHF
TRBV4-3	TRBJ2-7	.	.	TGCGCCAGCAGCCAAGATCTCGAGGTCTACGAGCAGTACTTC	CASSQDLEVYEQYF
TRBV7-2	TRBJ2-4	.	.	TGTGCCAGCAGCTTAAACCGGCCTGCTAGGTTGGACATTCAGTACTTC	CASSLNRPARLDIQYF
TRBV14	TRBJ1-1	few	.	TGTGCCAGCAGCCTCATTCCCCAACGGGGGGATCCTGAAGCTTTCTTT	CASSLIPQRGDPEAFF
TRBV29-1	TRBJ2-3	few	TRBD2	TGCAGCTCCACCCGGGACCTAGCGGGGGGAGATACGCAGTATTTT	CSSTRDLAGGDTQYF
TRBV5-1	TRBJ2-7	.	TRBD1	TGCGCCAGCAGCACGACAGGGGCTCGTGGGTCCTACGAGCAGTACTTC	CASSTTGARGSYEQYF
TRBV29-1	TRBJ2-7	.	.	TGCAGCGTAGCGACAGAGGAGCAGTACTTC	CSVATEEQYF
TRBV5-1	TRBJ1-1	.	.	TGCGCCAGCAGCTCCTCGTCAGGTATGAACACTGAAGCTTTCTTT	CASSSSSGMNTEAFF
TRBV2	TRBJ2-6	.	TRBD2	TGTGCCAGCAGTGAAGCGGAGCTAGCGGCTGGGGCCAACGTCCTGACTTTC	CASSEAELAAGANVLTF
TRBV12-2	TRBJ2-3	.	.	TGTGCAAGTCGCTTAGCCGATGACGGAGCCACAGATACGCAGTATTTT	CASRLADDGATDTQYF
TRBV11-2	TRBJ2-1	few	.	TGTGCCAGCAGCTTAGTCGATAGCAGAACCAATGAGCAGTTCTTC	CASSLVDSRTNEQFF
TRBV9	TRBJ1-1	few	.	TGTGCCAGCAGCGGCCTCCGGGGTCGAACTGAAGCTTTCTTT	CASSGLRGRTEAFF
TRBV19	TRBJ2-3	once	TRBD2	TGTGCCAGTTATAGCGGGACTAGCGGGAATGAGGGCACAGATACGCAGTATTTT	CASYSGTSGNEGTDTQYF
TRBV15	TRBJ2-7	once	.	TGTGCCACCAGCAGAGTCATGGGGGGGGCGTTTGAGCAGTACTTC	CATSRVMGGAFEQYF
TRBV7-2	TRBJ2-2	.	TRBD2	TGTGCCAGCAGCTTTGAACTAGCGGGAGTTCTTACCGGGGAGCTGTTTTTT	CASSFELAGVLTGELFF